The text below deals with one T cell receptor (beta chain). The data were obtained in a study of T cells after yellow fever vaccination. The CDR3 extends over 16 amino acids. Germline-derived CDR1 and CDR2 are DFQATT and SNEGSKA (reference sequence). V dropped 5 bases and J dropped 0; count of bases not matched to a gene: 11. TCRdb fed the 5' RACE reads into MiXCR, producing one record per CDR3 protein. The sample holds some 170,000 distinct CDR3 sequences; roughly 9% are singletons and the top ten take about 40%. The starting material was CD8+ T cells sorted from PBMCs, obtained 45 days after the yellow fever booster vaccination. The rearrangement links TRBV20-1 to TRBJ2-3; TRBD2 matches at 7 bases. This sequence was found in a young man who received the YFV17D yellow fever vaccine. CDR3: CSAAPTSATSTDTQYF. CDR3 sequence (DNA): TGCAGTGCTGCCCCCACTAGCGCAACTAGCACAGATACGCAGTATTTT.